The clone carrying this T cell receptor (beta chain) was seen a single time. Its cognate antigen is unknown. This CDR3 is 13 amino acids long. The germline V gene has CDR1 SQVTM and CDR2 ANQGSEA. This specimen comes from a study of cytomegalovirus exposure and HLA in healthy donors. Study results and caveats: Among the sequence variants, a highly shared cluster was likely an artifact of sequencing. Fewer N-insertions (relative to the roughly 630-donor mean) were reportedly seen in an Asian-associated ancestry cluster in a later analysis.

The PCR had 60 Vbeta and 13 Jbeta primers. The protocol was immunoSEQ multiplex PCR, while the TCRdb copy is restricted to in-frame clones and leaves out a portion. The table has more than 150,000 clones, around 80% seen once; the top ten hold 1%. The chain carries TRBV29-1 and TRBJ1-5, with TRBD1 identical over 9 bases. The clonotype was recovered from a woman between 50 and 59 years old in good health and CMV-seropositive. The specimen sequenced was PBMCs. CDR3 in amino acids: CSFLGQGGQPQHF. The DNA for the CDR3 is TGCTCGTTCCTGGGACAGGGCGGTCAGCCCCAGCATTTT.